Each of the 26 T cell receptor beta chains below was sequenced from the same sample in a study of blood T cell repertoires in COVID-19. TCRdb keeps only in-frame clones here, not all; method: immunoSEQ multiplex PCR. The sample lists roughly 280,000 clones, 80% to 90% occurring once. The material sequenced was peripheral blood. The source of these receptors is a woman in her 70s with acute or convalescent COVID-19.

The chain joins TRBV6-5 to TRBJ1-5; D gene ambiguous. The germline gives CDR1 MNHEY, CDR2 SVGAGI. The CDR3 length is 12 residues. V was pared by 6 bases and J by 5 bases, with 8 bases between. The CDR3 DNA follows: TGTGCCAGCAGCTCGTCGGATCAGCCCCAGCATTTT. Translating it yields CASSSSDQPQHF.

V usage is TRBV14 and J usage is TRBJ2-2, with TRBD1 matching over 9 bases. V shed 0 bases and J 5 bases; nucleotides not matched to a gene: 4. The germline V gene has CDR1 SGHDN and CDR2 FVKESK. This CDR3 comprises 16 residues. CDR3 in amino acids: CASSQESDRGTGELFF. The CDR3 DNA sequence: TGTGCCAGCAGCCAAGAGAGCGACAGGGGGACCGGGGAGCTGTTTTTT.

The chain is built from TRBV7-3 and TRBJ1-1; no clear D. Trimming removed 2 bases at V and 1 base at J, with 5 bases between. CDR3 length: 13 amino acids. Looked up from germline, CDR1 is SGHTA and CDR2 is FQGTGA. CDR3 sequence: CASSLLANTEAFF. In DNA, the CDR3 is TGTGCCAGCAGCTTATTGGCGAACACTGAAGCTTTCTTT.

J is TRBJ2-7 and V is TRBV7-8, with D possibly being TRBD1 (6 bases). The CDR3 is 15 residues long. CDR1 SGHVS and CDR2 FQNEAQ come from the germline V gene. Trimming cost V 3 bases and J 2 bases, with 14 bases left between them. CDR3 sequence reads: CASSFRRTAAYEQYF. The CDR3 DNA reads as TGTGCCAGCAGCTTCCGGAGGACAGCTGCCTACGAGCAGTACTTC.

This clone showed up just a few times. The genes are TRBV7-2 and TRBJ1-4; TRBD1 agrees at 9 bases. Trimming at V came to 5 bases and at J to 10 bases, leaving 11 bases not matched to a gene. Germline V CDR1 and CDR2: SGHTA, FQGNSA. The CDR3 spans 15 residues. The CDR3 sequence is CASSPGTGRALKLFF. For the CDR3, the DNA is TGTGCCAGCAGCCCAGGGACAGGGAGAGCCCTAAAACTGTTTTTT.

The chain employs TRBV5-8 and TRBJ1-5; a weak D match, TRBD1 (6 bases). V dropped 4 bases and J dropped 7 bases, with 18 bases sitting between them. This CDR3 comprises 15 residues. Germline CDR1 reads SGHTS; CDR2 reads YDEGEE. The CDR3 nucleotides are TGTGCCAGCAGCCCACAGGGTTCCCCTTTGCAGCCCCAGCATTTT. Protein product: CASSPQGSPLQPQHF.

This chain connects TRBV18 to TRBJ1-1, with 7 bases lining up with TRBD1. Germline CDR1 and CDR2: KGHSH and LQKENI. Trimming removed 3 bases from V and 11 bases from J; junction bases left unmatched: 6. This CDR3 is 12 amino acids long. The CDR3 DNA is TGTGCCAGCTCACCCGACAGGGCTGTGGCTTTCTTT. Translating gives CASSPDRAVAFF.

The CDR3 DNA reads as TGTGCCAGCAGTGACGAGGGCAGCCAAGAGACCCAGTACTTC. Translating gives CASSDEGSQETQYF. This chain uses TRBV2 with TRBJ2-5, with D maybe TRBD2 (5 bases). The V and J ends lost 3 bases and 1 base respectively, with 9 bases between them. Germline CDR1 SNHLY, CDR2 FYNNEI. The CDR3 covers 14 residues.

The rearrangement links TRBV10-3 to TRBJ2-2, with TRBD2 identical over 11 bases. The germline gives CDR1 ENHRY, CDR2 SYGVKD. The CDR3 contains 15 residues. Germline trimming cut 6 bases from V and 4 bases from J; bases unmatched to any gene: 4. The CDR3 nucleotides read TGTGCCATCAGCGCTAGCGGGGGGTCCACCGGGGAGCTGTTTTTT. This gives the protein CAISASGGSTGELFF.

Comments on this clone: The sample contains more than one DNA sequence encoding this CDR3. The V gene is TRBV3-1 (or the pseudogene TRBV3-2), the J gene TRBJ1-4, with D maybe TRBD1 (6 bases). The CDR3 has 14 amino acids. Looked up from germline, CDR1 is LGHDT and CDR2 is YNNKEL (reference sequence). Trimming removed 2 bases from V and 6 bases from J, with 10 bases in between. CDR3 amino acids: CASSQRGGDEKLFF. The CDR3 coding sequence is TGTGCCAGCAGCCAAAGGGGGGGGGATGAAAAACTGTTTTTT.

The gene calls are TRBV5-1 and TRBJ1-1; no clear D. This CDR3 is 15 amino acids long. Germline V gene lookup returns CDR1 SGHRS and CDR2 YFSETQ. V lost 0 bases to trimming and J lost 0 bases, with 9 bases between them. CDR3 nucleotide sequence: TGCGCCAGCAGCTTGGAGGCGGCCGTGAACACTGAAGCTTTCTTT. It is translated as CASSLEAAVNTEAFF.

The CDR3 is CASSLTGFDEKLFF. The DNA of the CDR3 is TGCGCCAGCAGCTTGACAGGGTTTGATGAAAAACTGTTTTTT. The chain employs TRBV5-1 and TRBJ1-4; maybe TRBD1 (6 bases). In germline, CDR1 is SGHRS, CDR2 YFSETQ. The V end lost 1 base, the J end lost 6 bases, and 10 bases lay between the germline ends. The CDR3 is 14 amino acids.

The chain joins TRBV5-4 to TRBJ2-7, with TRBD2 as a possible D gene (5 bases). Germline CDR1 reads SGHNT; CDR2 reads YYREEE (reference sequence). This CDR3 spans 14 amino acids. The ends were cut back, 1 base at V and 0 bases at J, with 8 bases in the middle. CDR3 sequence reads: CASSLNGVSYEQYF. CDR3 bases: TGTGCCAGCAGCTTGAACGGGGTCTCCTACGAGCAGTACTTC.

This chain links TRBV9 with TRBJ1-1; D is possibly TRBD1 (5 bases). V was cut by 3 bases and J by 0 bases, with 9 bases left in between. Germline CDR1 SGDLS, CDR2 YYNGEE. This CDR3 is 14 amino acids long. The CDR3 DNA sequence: TGTGCCAGCAGCGCCGGGGGACTGAACACTGAAGCTTTCTTT. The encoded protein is CASSAGGLNTEAFF.

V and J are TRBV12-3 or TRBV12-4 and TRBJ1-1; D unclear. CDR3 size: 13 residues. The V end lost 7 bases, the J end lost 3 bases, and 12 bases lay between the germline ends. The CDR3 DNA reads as TGTGCCAGCACCGGGTCGTGGGACACTGAAGCTTTCTTT. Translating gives CASTGSWDTEAFF.

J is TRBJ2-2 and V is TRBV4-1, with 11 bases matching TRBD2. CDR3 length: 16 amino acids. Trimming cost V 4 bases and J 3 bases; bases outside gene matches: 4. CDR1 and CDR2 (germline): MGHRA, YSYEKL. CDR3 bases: TGCGCCAGCAGCCCCGGGACTAGCGGACACACCGGGGAGCTGTTTTTT. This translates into CASSPGTSGHTGELFF.

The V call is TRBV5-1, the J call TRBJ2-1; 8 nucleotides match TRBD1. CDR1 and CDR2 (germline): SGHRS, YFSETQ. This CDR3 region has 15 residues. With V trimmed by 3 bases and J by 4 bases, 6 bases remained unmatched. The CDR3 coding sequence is TGCGCCAGCAGCTCAGGGGACAGGCAGTACAATGAGCAGTTCTTC. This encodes CASSSGDRQYNEQFF.

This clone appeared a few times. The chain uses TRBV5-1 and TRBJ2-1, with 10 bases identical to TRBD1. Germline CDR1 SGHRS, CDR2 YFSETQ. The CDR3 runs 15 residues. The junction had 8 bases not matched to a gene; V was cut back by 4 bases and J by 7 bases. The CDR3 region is CASSGGQGDINEQFF. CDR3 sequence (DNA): TGCGCCAGCAGCGGCGGACAGGGGGATATAAATGAGCAGTTCTTC.

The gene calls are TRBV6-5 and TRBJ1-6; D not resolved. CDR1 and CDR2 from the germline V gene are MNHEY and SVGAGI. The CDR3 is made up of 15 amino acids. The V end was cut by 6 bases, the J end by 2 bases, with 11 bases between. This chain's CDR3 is CASRDGGAYNSPLHF. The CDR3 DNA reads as TGTGCCAGCAGGGACGGAGGAGCCTATAATTCACCCCTCCACTTT.

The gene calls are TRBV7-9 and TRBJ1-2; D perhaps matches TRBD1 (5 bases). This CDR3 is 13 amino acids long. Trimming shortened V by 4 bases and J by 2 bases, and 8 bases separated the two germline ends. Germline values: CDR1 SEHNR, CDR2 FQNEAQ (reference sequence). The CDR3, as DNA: TGTGCCAGCAGCTCGGACACAAACTATGGCTACACCTTC. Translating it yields CASSSDTNYGYTF.

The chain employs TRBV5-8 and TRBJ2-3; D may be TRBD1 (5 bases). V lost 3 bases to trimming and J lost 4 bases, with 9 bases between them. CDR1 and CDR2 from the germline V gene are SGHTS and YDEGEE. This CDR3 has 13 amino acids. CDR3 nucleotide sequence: TGTGCCAGCAGCTCAGGGTTTGCAGATACGCAGTATTTT. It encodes CASSSGFADTQYF.

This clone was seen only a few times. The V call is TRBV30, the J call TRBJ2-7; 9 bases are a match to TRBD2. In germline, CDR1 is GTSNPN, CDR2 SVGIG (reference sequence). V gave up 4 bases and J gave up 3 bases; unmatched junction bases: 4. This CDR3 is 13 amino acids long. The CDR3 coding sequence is TGTGCCTGGATCCTAGCGGGGCACTACGAGCAGTACTTC. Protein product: CAWILAGHYEQYF.

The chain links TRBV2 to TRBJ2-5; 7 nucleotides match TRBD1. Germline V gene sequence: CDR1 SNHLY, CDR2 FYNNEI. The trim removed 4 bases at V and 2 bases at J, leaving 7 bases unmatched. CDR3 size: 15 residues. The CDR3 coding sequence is TGTGCCAGCAGTGGGATGACAGGGCCTCAAGAGACCCAGTACTTC. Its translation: CASSGMTGPQETQYF.

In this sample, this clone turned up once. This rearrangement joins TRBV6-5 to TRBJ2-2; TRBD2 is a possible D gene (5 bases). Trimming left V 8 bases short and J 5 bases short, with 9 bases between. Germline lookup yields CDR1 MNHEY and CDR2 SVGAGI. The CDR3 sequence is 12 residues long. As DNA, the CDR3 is TGTGCCAGCGGACTGATGACCGGGGAGCTGTTTTTT. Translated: CASGLMTGELFF.

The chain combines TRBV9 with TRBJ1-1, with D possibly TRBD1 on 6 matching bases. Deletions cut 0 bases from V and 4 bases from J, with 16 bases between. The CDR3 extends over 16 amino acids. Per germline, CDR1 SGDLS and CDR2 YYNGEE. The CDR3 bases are TGTGCCAGCAGCGTAGGAGGGGGTGGGCTGGGCACTGAAGCTTTCTTT. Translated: CASSVGGGGLGTEAFF.

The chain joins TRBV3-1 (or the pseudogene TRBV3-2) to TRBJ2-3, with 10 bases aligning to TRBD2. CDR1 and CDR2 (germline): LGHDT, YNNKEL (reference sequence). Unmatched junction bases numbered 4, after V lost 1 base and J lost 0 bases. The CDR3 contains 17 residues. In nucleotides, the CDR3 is TGTGCCAGCAGCCAAGGCCTAGCGGGGGCTAGCACAGATACGCAGTATTTT. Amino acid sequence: CASSQGLAGASTDTQYF.